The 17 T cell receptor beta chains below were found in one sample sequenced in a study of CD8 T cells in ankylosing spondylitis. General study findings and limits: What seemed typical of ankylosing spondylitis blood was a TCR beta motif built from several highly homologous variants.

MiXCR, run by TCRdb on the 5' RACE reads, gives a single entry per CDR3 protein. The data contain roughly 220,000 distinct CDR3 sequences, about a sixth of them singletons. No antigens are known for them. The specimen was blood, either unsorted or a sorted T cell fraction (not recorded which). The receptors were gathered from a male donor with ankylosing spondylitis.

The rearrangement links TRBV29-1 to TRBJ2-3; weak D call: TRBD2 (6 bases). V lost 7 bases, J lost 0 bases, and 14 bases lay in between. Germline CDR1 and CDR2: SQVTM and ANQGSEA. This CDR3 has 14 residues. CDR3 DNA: TGCAGCGCTCCATCAGGGACTAGCACAGATACGCAGTATTTT. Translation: CSAPSGTSTDTQYF.

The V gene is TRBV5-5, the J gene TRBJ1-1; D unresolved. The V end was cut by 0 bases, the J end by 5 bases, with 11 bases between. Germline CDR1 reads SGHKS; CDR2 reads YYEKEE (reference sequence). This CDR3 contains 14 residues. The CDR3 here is CASSLEEGGTEAFF. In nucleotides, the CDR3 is TGTGCCAGCAGCTTGGAGGAGGGTGGGACTGAAGCTTTCTTT.

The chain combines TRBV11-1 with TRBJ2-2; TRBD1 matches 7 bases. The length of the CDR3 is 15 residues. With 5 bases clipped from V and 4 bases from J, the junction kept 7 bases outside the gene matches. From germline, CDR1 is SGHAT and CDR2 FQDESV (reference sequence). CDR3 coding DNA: TGTGCCAGCAGCCAAACGGACAGGTCCACCGGGGAGCTGTTTTTT. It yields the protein CASSQTDRSTGELFF.

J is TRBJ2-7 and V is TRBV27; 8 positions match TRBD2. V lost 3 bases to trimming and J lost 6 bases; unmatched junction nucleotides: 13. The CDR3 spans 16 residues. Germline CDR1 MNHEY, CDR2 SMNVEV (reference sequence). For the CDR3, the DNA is TGTGCCAGCAGTTTTTTGGGGGCGAGCGGGAGTTTCGAGCAGTACTTC. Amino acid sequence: CASSFLGASGSFEQYF.

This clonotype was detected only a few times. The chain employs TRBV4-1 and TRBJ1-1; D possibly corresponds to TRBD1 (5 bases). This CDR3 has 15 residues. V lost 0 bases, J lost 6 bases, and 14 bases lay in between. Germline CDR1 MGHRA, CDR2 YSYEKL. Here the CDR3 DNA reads TGCGCCAGCAGCCAAGATTTAAGTCGAGGGGCTGAAGCTTTCTTT. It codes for CASSQDLSRGAEAFF.

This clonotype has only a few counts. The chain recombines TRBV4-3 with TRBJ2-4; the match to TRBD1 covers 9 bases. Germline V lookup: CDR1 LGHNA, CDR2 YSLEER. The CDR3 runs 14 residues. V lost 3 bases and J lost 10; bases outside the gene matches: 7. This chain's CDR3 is CASSQGTGKEIQYF. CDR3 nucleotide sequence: TGCGCCAGCAGCCAGGGGACAGGGAAGGAGATTCAGTACTTC.

The CDR3 DNA is TGCAGTGCTAGAGCCCGGGGACAGGGGAGAACTGAAGCTTTCTTT. It specifies CSARARGQGRTEAFF. V usage is TRBV20-1 and J usage is TRBJ1-1; 10 bases are a match to TRBD1. Germline trimming cut 1 base from V and 5 bases from J; bases unmatched to any gene: 7. CDR1 is DFQATT, CDR2 SNEGSKA, per germline (reference sequence). This CDR3 is built from 15 residues.

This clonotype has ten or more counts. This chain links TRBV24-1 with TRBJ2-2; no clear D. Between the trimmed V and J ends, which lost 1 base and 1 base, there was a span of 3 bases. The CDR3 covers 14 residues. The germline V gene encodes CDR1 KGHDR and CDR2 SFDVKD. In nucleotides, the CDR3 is TGTGCCACCAGTGATTTCGGGAACACCGGGGAGCTGTTTTTT. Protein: CATSDFGNTGELFF.

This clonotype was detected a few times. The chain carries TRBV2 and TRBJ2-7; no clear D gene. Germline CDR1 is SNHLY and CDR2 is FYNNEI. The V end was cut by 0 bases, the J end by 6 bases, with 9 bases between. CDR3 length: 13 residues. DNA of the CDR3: TGTGCCAGCAGTGAAGCGCTAAGTGGCGAGCAGTACTTC. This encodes CASSEALSGEQYF.

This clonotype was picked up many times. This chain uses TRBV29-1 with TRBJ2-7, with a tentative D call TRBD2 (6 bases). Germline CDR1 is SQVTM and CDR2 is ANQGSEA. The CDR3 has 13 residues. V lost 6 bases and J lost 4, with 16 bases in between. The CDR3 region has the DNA TGCAGCGTGCCGGATCCCGCGGGGTACGAGCAGTACTTC. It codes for CSVPDPAGYEQYF.

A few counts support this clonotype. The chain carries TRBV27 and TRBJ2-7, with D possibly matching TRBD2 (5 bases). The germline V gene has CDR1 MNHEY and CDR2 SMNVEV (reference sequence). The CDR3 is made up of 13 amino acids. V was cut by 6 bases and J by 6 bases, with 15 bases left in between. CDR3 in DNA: TGTGCCAGCAGGAAGACGGGATGGATCGAGCAGTACTTC. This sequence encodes CASRKTGWIEQYF.

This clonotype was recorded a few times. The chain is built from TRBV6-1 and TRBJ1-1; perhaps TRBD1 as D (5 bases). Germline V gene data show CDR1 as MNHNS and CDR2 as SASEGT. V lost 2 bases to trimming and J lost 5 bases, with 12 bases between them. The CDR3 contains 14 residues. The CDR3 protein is CASSESGGLTEAFF. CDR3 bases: TGTGCCAGCAGTGAATCGGGGGGTTTGACTGAAGCTTTCTTT.

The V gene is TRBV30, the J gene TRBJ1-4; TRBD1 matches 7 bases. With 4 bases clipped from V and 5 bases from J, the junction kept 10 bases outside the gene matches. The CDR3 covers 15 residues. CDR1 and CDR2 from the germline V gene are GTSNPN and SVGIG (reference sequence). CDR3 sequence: CAWTLLGTANEKLFF. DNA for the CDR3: TGTGCCTGGACCCTTTTGGGGACAGCGAATGAAAAACTGTTTTTT.

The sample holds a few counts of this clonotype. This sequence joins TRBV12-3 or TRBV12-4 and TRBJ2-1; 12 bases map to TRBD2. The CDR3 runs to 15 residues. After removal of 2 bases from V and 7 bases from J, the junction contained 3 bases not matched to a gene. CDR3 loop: CASSLRTSGGNEQFF. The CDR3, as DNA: TGTGCCAGCAGTTTACGTACTAGCGGGGGGAATGAGCAGTTCTTC.

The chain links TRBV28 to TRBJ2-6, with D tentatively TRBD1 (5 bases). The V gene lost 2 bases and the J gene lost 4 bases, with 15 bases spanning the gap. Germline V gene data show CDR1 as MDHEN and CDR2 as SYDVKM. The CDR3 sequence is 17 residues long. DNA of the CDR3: TGTGCCAGCAGTTTACTAACCCTGGGGCAGGGGGCCAACGTCCTGACTTTC. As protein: CASSLLTLGQGANVLTF.

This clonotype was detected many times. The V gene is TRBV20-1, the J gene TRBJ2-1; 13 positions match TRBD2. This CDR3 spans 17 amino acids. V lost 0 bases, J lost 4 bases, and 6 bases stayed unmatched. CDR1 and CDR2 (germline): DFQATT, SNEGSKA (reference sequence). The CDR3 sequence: CSARDLGTSGIYNEQFF. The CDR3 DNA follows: TGCAGTGCTAGAGATCTAGGGACTAGCGGGATATACAATGAGCAGTTCTTC.

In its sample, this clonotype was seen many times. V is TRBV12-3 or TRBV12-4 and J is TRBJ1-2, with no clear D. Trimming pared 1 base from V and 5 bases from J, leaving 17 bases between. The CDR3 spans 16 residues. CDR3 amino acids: CASSLVSLGPQYGYTF. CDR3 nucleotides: TGTGCCAGCAGTTTAGTATCCCTCGGACCCCAATATGGCTACACCTTC.